This paragraph reports one TCR beta chain. This specimen belongs to a study of CD8 T cells in Susac syndrome. The patients serving as multiple sclerosis controls were treatment-naive. They had stable or active relapsing-remitting disease and fulfilled revised McDonald criteria. After extraction with the RNeasy kit, roughly 0.45 to 1 ug of the RNA was reverse transcribed using random hexamers. Multiplex PCR with immunoSEQ amplified the TCR beta CDR3 across 54 Vbeta and 13 Jbeta. TCRdb used MiXCR to reprocess the immunoSEQ multiplex PCR reads, holding one entry per CDR3 protein. Of over 150,000 distinct CDR3 sequences listed, 90% to 95% were seen once; the top ten hold about 0.088%. The CDR3 runs to 11 residues. The V gene's germline CDR1 is SEHNR and CDR2 FQNEAQ (reference sequence). The ends were cut back, 5 bases at V and 8 bases at J, with 9 bases in the middle.

This clonotype originated in a human donor with multiple sclerosis. Sequencing was performed on CD4+ T cells from PBMCs. The V call is TRBV7-9, the J call TRBJ1-2; D not certain. CDR3 DNA sequence: TGTGCCAGCAGCCAAGGAGAGGGCTACACCTTC. Amino acids: CASSQGEGYTF.